These 17 T cell receptor beta chains originate from one sample sequenced in a study of T cell repertoires in cytomegalovirus infection (dated by TCRdb to the late 2010s). The reads were generated on an Illumina HiSeq 1500. In-frame beta chains were kept once TCRdb had trimmed the public reads at Q25 with fastp and called clones with MiXCR. Rows with one shared CDR3 protein collapse into an entry with the most common genes and DNA. The sample table shows almost 500,000 distinct CDR3 sequences, and around 11% are seen once. The top ten clonotypes cover about 10% of the sample. Input material: PBMCs. These receptors all come from a human donor in good health (CMV status not recorded). Some clones in this sample may be carry-over from other donors' samples.

Ten or more counts support this clonotype. This chain joins TRBV20-1 and TRBJ2-1, with 10 bases matching TRBD2. Germline assignment: CDR1 DFQATT and CDR2 SNEGSKA (reference sequence). The CDR3 contains 13 residues. V lost 2 bases and J lost 7; bases outside the gene matches: 2. CDR3 sequence (DNA): TGCAGTGCTAGAAGCGGGAGGGCGAATGAGCAGTTCTTC. Protein sequence: CSARSGRANEQFF.

This rearrangement joins TRBV6-5 to TRBJ1-2, with D maybe TRBD1 (5 bases). Germline-derived CDR1 and CDR2 are MNHEY and SVGAGI. Trimming left V 3 bases short and J 4 bases short, with 18 bases between. The length of the CDR3 is 16 residues. CDR3 sequence reads: CASSYSMAGKPYGYTF. In nucleotides, the CDR3 is TGTGCCAGCAGTTATAGTATGGCAGGGAAGCCCTATGGCTACACCTTC.

The rearrangement uses TRBV19 and TRBJ2-1; perhaps TRBD2 as D (5 bases). Trimming cost V 0 bases and J 0 bases, with 12 bases left between them. The CDR3 runs 17 residues. Germline CDR1 reads LNHDA; CDR2 reads SQIVND (reference sequence). CDR3 DNA sequence: TGTGCCAGTAGTATAGATAGCGTGTCCTTCTCCTACAATGAGCAGTTCTTC. Protein sequence: CASSIDSVSFSYNEQFF.

This clonotype appeared many times. This rearrangement joins TRBV20-1 to TRBJ2-3; weak D call: TRBD1 (6 bases). The CDR3 loop spans 17 amino acids. Germline V gene sequence: CDR1 DFQATT, CDR2 SNEGSKA (reference sequence). V was shortened by 1 base and J by 5 bases, with 22 bases between the two germline ends. CDR3 protein: CSARAHRVGQAGDTQYF. CDR3 in DNA: TGCAGTGCTAGAGCCCACCGGGTGGGACAAGCAGGAGATACGCAGTATTTT.

The chain uses TRBV3-1 and TRBJ1-2, with 8 nucleotides matching TRBD1. Looked up from germline, CDR1 is LGHDT and CDR2 is YNNKEL (reference sequence). Trimming removed 1 base from V and 8 bases from J; junction bases left unmatched: 12. The CDR3 runs to 16 residues. Here the CDR3 reads CASSQAPRGRGRGYTF. The CDR3 DNA reads as TGTGCCAGCAGCCAAGCCCCCAGGGGGCGGGGACGAGGCTACACCTTC.

This clonotype was detected ten times or more. This sequence joins TRBV7-3 and TRBJ2-1; 10 nucleotides agree with TRBD2. The CDR3 contains 15 residues. Trimming cost V 4 bases and J 5 bases; bases outside gene matches: 5. Per germline, CDR1 SGHTA and CDR2 FQGTGA. CDR3 loop: CASSSSGGPNNEQFF. The CDR3 DNA reads TGTGCCAGCAGCTCTAGCGGGGGCCCCAACAATGAGCAGTTCTTC.

This clonotype was seen at least ten times. The J gene is TRBJ1-1, the V gene TRBV15; 8 positions match TRBD1. CDR1 and CDR2 from the germline V gene are LNHNV and YYDKDF (reference sequence). V lost 5 bases, J lost 1 base, and 6 bases stayed unmatched. The CDR3 runs to 15 residues. CDR3 residues: CATSPTGTGNTEAFF. For the CDR3, the DNA is TGTGCCACCAGCCCAACCGGGACAGGGAACACTGAAGCTTTCTTT.

This clonotype was detected ten times or more. The CDR3 DNA is TGTGCCAGCAGCTACCGAGACAGGGGCGCGTACGAGCAGTACTTC. Encoded protein: CASSYRDRGAYEQYF. This chain uses TRBV7-9 with TRBJ2-7, with 8 bases identical to TRBD1. The CDR3 is made up of 15 amino acids. Looked up from germline, CDR1 is SEHNR and CDR2 is FQNEAQ (reference sequence). After removal of 4 bases from V and 4 bases from J, the junction contained 9 bases not matched to a gene.

The CDR3 coding sequence is TGCAGTGCTGCTTTGGACAGGGGGAAGCAGTACTTC. It translates to CSAALDRGKQYF. The rearrangement links TRBV20-1 to TRBJ2-7; TRBD1 matches at 10 bases. The germline CDR1 and CDR2 sequences are DFQATT and SNEGSKA (reference sequence). J was trimmed by 8 bases and V by 5 bases; bases with no gene match: 6. The CDR3 runs 12 residues.

This clonotype was counted ten times or more. The rearrangement links TRBV23-1 to TRBJ1-5; D gene uncertain. TRBV23-1 carries the ORF label, with uncertain function. The length of the CDR3 is 12 residues. The germline V and J ends were trimmed by 9 bases and 2 bases, with 8 bases remaining between them. The CDR3 DNA is TGCGCCAGTGAAGAGGGCAATCAGCCCCAGCATTTT. Protein sequence: CASEEGNQPQHF.

V gene TRBV5-1 combines with J gene TRBJ1-2, with 9 positions matching TRBD1. V gave up 4 bases and J gave up 7 bases; unmatched junction bases: 8. This CDR3 has 14 amino acids. CDR1 and CDR2 (germline): SGHRS, YFSETQ. The CDR3 bases are TGCGCCAGCAGCCCCGGACAGGGGCCGAGTGGCTACACCTTC. It codes for CASSPGQGPSGYTF.

CDR3 sequence reads: CASSLAGGRSYEQYF. DNA of the CDR3: TGTGCCAGCAGTTTGGCCGGGGGACGGAGCTACGAGCAGTACTTC. The chain couples TRBV7-3 to TRBJ2-7, with D possibly matching TRBD2 (6 bases). The germline V gene encodes CDR1 SGHTA and CDR2 FQGTGA. Deletions cut 6 bases from V and 3 bases from J, with 18 bases between. This CDR3 has 15 residues.

This clonotype was seen only a few times. The V and J genes are TRBV20-1 and TRBJ1-6; D possibly corresponds to TRBD1 (5 bases). Deletions cut 6 bases from V and 5 bases from J, with 17 bases between. The CDR3 runs to 15 residues. Looked up from germline, CDR1 is DFQATT and CDR2 is SNEGSKA (reference sequence). The chain's CDR3 is CSAGAGRPNNSPLHF. As DNA, the CDR3 is TGCAGTGCCGGAGCGGGACGGCCAAATAATTCACCCCTCCACTTT.

This chain joins TRBV6-1 and TRBJ2-5; 14 positions agree with TRBD2. The CDR3 consists of 22 residues. Unmatched junction bases numbered 22, after V lost 6 bases and J lost 1 base. CDR1 is MNHNS and CDR2 is SASEGT in the germline V gene. In DNA form, the CDR3 reads TGTGCCAGCAGCGACGAAAGCTACCATGGGACTAGCGGGAGTTGGTGCCAAGAGACCCAGTACTTC. Protein sequence: CASSDESYHGTSGSWCQETQYF.

Many counts were recorded for this clonotype. The V call is TRBV5-6, the J call TRBJ1-3; D not certain. The CDR3 has 15 residues. Deletions cut 4 bases from V and 0 bases from J, with 11 bases between. The V gene's germline CDR1 is SGHDT and CDR2 YYEEEE. The CDR3 region has the DNA TGTGCCAGCAGCGCTGGGCGATTCTCTGGAAACACCATATATTTT. Its translation: CASSAGRFSGNTIYF.

This clonotype has a count of ten or more. The V gene is TRBV18, the J gene TRBJ1-2; maybe TRBD1 (5 bases). Trimming took off 2 bases at V and 4 bases at J, with 17 bases between the two ends. The germline gives CDR1 KGHSH, CDR2 LQKENI. The CDR3 sequence is 16 residues long. The CDR3 DNA is TGTGCCAGCTCACCAGGGATGCTGAGGGGCGGCTATGGCTACACCTTC. This gives the protein CASSPGMLRGGYGYTF.

The gene calls are TRBV3-1 and TRBJ1-2, with no clear D. The germline gives CDR1 LGHDT, CDR2 YNNKEL (reference sequence). This CDR3 is 13 amino acids long. The V gene lost 1 base and the J gene lost 7 bases, with 10 bases spanning the gap. The CDR3 DNA sequence: TGTGCCAGCAGCCAAGGCACGGGTACTGGCTACACCTTC. Amino acid sequence: CASSQGTGTGYTF.